What follows are 23 T cell receptor beta chains derived from one specimen sequenced in a study of OX40 agonist ivuxolimab in advanced cancers. Assay used: immunoSEQ multiplex PCR; TCRdb lists only in-frame clones, some missing. The sample contains roughly 77,000 clones, more than 90% of which appear only once. The source material was CD4+ or CD8+ T cells sorted from blood, sampled in a trial of the OX40 agonist ivuxolimab. The receptors come from an adult with an advanced solid tumor such as melanoma, head and neck, liver or kidney cancer.

In this sample, this clone turned up once. The chain uses TRBV6-1 and TRBJ1-2; unclear D gene. The CDR3 length is 12 residues. Germline V CDR1 and CDR2: MNHNS, SASEGT. Trimming removed 7 bases at V and 4 bases at J, with 10 bases between. The CDR3, as DNA: TGTGCCAGCACTGACCGGCCCTATGGCTACACCTTC. This translates into CASTDRPYGYTF.

The chain employs TRBV7-2 and TRBJ2-3, with 8 bases lining up with TRBD1. The length of the CDR3 is 14 residues. The junction had 0 bases not matched to a gene; V was cut back by 3 bases and J by 1 base. Germline assignment: CDR1 SGHTA and CDR2 FQGNSA. CDR3 sequence reads: CASSLGQGTDTQYF. DNA for the CDR3: TGTGCCAGCAGCTTGGGACAGGGCACAGATACGCAGTATTTT.

The chain links TRBV5-6 to TRBJ2-3, with TRBD2 matching over 9 bases. This CDR3 is 16 amino acids long. The germline CDR1 and CDR2 sequences are SGHDT and YYEEEE. After removal of 4 bases from V and 0 bases from J, the junction contained 6 bases not matched to a gene. This CDR3 is CASSHLAGPSTDTQYF. In nucleotides, the CDR3 is TGTGCCAGCAGCCACCTAGCGGGGCCTAGCACAGATACGCAGTATTTT.

This sequence joins TRBV18 and TRBJ2-7; 8 nucleotides align to TRBD1. The CDR3 totals 13 residues. Germline V gene sequence: CDR1 KGHSH, CDR2 LQKENI. Trimming removed 3 bases from V and 6 bases from J; junction bases left unmatched: 4. CDR3 coding DNA: TGTGCCAGCTCACCGGACAGGGTCGGCGAGCAGTACTTC. Translation: CASSPDRVGEQYF.

The J gene is TRBJ2-1, the V gene TRBV18, with D possibly matching TRBD2 (5 bases). Trimming cost V 4 bases and J 1 base, with 8 bases left between them. CDR1 KGHSH and CDR2 LQKENI come from the germline V gene. This CDR3 has 14 residues. CDR3 DNA sequence: TGTGCCAGCTCACTACCGGGGTCCTACAATGAGCAGTTCTTC. The encoded protein is CASSLPGSYNEQFF.

V gene TRBV20-1 combines with J gene TRBJ2-7; TRBD2 might be the D (5 bases). The CDR3 contains 11 residues. The germline gives CDR1 DFQATT, CDR2 SNEGSKA (reference sequence). V dropped 6 bases and J dropped 4 bases, with 10 bases sitting between them. The CDR3 reads CSAETSYEQYF. Here the CDR3 DNA reads TGCAGTGCGGAAACTAGTTACGAGCAGTACTTC.

V is TRBV11-3 and J is TRBJ2-5; 9 bases line up with TRBD2. This CDR3 has 16 residues. The V gene's germline CDR1 is SGHNT and CDR2 YENEEA. With 1 base clipped from V and 9 bases from J, the junction kept 12 bases outside the gene matches. The CDR3 reads CASSLVSSGGSVAQYF. CDR3 in DNA: TGTGCCAGCAGCTTAGTCAGTAGCGGGGGATCGGTGGCCCAGTACTTC.

V and J are TRBV2 and TRBJ1-5, with no clear D. Between the trimmed V and J ends, which lost 1 base and 4 bases, there was a span of 14 bases. In germline, CDR1 is SNHLY, CDR2 FYNNEI. The CDR3 runs to 16 residues. The CDR3 region is CASSEEGGFSNQPQHF. The CDR3 DNA is TGTGCCAGCAGTGAAGAAGGTGGTTTCAGTAATCAGCCCCAGCATTTT.

The V and J genes are TRBV5-6 and TRBJ2-2; D unclear. This CDR3 contains 13 residues. V was clipped by 2 bases and J by 0 bases, with 2 bases between them. Germline V gives CDR1 SGHDT, CDR2 YYEEEE. The CDR3 here is CASSLANTGELFF. CDR3 DNA sequence: TGTGCCAGCAGCTTAGCGAACACCGGGGAGCTGTTTTTT.

The DNA of the CDR3 is TGTGCCAGCAGCTTAGATACAGGGCGGAACACTGAAGCTTTCTTT. It yields the protein CASSLDTGRNTEAFF. The chain has TRBV7-2 and TRBJ1-1; TRBD1 is a possible D gene (6 bases). CDR3 length equals 15 residues. Germline V gene sequence: CDR1 SGHTA, CDR2 FQGNSA. Deletions cut 1 base from V and 1 base from J, with 10 bases between. Full variable domain (remainder filled in from reference TRBV7-2 and TRBJ1-1): GAGVSQSPSNKVTEKGKDVELRCDPISGHTALYWYRQSLGQGLEFLIYFQGNSAPDKSGLPSDRFSAERTGGSVSTLTIQRTQQEDSAVYLCASSLDTGRNTEAFFGQGTRLTVV.

The CDR3 coding sequence is TGTGCTAGTGGTTTGGTGGCGGGGAGGGTTAACACTGAAGCTTTCTTT. Its translation is CASGLVAGRVNTEAFF. The chain is built from TRBV12-5 and TRBJ1-1; no definite D call. The ends were cut back, 0 bases at V and 2 bases at J, with 13 bases in the middle. In germline, CDR1 is LGHNT, CDR2 FRNRAP. The CDR3 consists of 16 residues.

In this sample, this clone turned up once. Here the CDR3 DNA reads TGTGCCAGTCTGATGGCAGGGAACGCTTTCTTT. As protein: CASLMAGNAFF. The gene calls are TRBV6-6 and TRBJ1-1; D might be TRBD1 (5 bases). V lost 9 bases, J lost 11 bases, and 16 bases lay in between. The germline CDR1 and CDR2 sequences are MNHNY and SVGAGI (reference sequence). This CDR3 is built from 11 residues.

This chain links TRBV10-3 with TRBJ2-6; D is ambiguous. Trimming took 4 bases from V and 0 from J, leaving 7 bases between them. This CDR3 region has 15 residues. Germline loops: CDR1 ENHRY, CDR2 SYGVKD. CDR3 in amino acids: CAISALPSGANVLTF. The DNA for the CDR3 is TGTGCCATCAGTGCCCTCCCCTCTGGGGCCAACGTCCTGACTTTC.

V is TRBV2 and J is TRBJ2-3; 9 bases agree with TRBD2. The length of the CDR3 is 15 residues. Germline V gene sequence: CDR1 SNHLY, CDR2 FYNNEI. V lost 6 bases, J lost 5 bases, and 9 bases stayed unmatched. This CDR3 is CASSQGRGGEDTQYF. In DNA form, the CDR3 reads TGTGCCAGCAGCCAGGGGCGGGGGGGAGAAGATACGCAGTATTTT.

The rearrangement links TRBV10-1 to TRBJ2-7; 8 positions match TRBD1. The CDR3 runs to 15 residues. J lost 2 bases, V lost 2 bases, and 5 bases had no gene match. Germline V gives CDR1 WNHNN, CDR2 SYGVQD (reference sequence). CDR3 sequence reads: CASSETGTGAYEQYF. In DNA, the CDR3 is TGCGCCAGCAGTGAGACTGGGACAGGCGCCTACGAGCAGTACTTC.

The chain links TRBV9 to TRBJ1-3; D may be TRBD1 (6 bases). In germline, CDR1 is SGDLS, CDR2 YYNGEE. Between the trimmed V and J ends, which lost 3 bases and 0 bases, there was a span of 10 bases. The CDR3 spans 15 residues. The CDR3 region has the DNA TGTGCCAGCAGCGCACAGGGCCTCTCTGGAAACACCATATATTTT. As protein: CASSAQGLSGNTIYF.

The chain links TRBV18 to TRBJ2-3; 7 nucleotides line up with TRBD1. J gave up 0 bases and V 2 bases, and 8 bases lay outside the gene matches. In germline, CDR1 is KGHSH, CDR2 LQKENI. The CDR3 has 17 amino acids. The chain's CDR3 is CASSPTTGSPSTDTQYF. For the CDR3, the DNA is TGTGCCAGCTCACCAACGACAGGGTCTCCTAGCACAGATACGCAGTATTTT.

V and J are TRBV29-1 and TRBJ1-1; TRBD1 matches at 9 bases. V trimming: 1 base; J trimming: 6 bases; junction bases outside the gene matches: 9. CDR1 is SQVTM and CDR2 is ANQGSEA in the germline V gene. This CDR3 contains 15 residues. Here the CDR3 DNA reads TGCAGCGTTGAAGTCCAGGGACAGGGAAGGGCTGAAGCTTTCTTT. It translates to CSVEVQGQGRAEAFF.

The chain recombines TRBV5-4 with TRBJ2-5, with 9 bases lining up with TRBD1. The CDR3 contains 14 residues. V was clipped by 4 bases and J by 6 bases; unmatched bases: 7. Per the germline V gene, CDR1 is SGHNT and CDR2 is YYREEE (reference sequence). The CDR3 sequence: CASSRWGQGQTQYF. The CDR3 bases are TGTGCCAGCAGCCGATGGGGACAGGGCCAGACCCAGTACTTC.

CDR3 protein: CASGQDSGIYEQYF. The CDR3 DNA sequence: TGTGCCAGCGGTCAGGACAGCGGGATCTACGAGCAGTACTTC. This chain connects TRBV6-5 to TRBJ2-7; weak D call: TRBD2 (7 bases). The germline gives CDR1 MNHEY, CDR2 SVGAGI. The V end lost 8 bases, the J end lost 3 bases, and 17 bases lay between the germline ends. The CDR3 consists of 14 residues.

The chain uses TRBV20-1 and TRBJ1-2; D gene unclear. The CDR3 has 10 amino acids. The germline gives CDR1 DFQATT, CDR2 SNEGSKA (reference sequence). With 3 bases removed from V and 8 bases from J, the gap between germline ends came to 7 bases. The CDR3 loop is CSASSTGYTF. The CDR3 DNA reads TGCAGTGCTAGCTCAACGGGCTACACCTTC.

The chain links TRBV6-6 to TRBJ1-4; TRBD1 might be the D (5 bases). The CDR3 contains 16 residues. V lost 2 bases, J lost 8 bases, and 18 bases lay in between. In germline, CDR1 is MNHNY, CDR2 SVGAGI (reference sequence). CDR3 residues: CASSYERTNGVEKLFF. The DNA of the CDR3 is TGTGCCAGCAGTTACGAGCGGACAAATGGGGTCGAAAAACTGTTTTTT.

This clone was counted between two and nine times. As DNA, the CDR3 is TGTGCCAGTAGTATAGATCGGGCAGGTGGGGTTTTCAATGAGCAGTTCTTC. This sequence encodes CASSIDRAGGVFNEQFF. The chain joins TRBV19 to TRBJ2-1, with D unclear. Deletions cut 0 bases from V and 6 bases from J, with 18 bases between. Per germline, CDR1 LNHDA and CDR2 SQIVND (reference sequence). CDR3 length: 17 residues.